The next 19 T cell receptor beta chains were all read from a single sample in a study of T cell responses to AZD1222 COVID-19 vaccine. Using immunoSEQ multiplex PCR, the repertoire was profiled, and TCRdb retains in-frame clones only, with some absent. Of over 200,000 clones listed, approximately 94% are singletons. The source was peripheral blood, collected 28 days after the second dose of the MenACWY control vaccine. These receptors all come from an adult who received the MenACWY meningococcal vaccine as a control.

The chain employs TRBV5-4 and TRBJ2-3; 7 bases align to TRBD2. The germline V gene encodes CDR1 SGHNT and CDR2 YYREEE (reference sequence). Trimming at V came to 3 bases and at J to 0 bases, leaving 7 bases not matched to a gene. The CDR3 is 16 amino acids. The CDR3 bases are TGTGCCAGCAGCTATCCCTCTAGCGGTAGCACAGATACGCAGTATTTT. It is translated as CASSYPSSGSTDTQYF.

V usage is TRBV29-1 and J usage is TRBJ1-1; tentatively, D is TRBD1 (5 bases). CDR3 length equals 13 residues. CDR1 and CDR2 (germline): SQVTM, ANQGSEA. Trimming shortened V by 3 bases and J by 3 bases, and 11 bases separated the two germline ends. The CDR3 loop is CSVDRASDTEAFF. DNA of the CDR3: TGCAGCGTTGACAGGGCCTCGGACACTGAAGCTTTCTTT.

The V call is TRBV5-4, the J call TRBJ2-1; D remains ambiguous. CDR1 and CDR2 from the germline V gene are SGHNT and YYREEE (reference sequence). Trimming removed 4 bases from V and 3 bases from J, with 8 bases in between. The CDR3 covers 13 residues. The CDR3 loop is CASSNDNYNEQFF. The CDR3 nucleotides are TGTGCCAGCAGCAACGACAACTACAATGAGCAGTTCTTC.

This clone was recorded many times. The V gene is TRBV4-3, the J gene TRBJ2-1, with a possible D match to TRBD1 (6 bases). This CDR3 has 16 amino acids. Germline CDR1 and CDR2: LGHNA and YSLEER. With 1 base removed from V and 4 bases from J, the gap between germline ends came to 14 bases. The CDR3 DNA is TGCGCCAGCAGCCAAGCCCGATCACAGGGATACAATGAGCAGTTCTTC. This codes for CASSQARSQGYNEQFF.

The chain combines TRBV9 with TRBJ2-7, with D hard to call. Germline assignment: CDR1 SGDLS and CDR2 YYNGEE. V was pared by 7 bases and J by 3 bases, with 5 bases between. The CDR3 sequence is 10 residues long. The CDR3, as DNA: TGTGCCAGCGGGGACTACGAGCAGTACTTC. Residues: CASGDYEQYF.

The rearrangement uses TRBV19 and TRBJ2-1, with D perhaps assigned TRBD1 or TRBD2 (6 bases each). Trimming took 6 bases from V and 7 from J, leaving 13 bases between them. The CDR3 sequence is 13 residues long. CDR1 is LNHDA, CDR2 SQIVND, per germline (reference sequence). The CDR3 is CASSVTGTNEQFF. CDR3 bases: TGTGCCAGTAGCGTTACAGGGACTAATGAGCAGTTCTTC.

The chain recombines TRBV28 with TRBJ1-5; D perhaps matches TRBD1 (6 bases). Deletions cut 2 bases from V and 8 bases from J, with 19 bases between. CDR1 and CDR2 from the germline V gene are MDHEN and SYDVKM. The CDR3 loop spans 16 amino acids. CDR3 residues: CASSLAAPRGTEPQHF. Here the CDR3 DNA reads TGTGCCAGCAGTTTAGCCGCTCCCAGGGGCACGGAGCCCCAGCATTTT.

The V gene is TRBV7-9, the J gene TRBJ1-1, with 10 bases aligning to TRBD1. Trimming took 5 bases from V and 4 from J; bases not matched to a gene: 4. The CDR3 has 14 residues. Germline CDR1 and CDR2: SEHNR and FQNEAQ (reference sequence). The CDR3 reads CASSGDRGLTEAFF. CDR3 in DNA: TGTGCCAGCAGCGGCGACAGGGGGCTCACTGAAGCTTTCTTT. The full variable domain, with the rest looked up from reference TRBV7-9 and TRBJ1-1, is DTGVSQNPRHKITKRGQNVTFRCDPISEHNRLYWYRQTLGQGPEFLTYFQNEAQLEKSRLLSDRFSAERPKGSFSTLEIQRTEQGDSAMYLCASSGDRGLTEAFFGQGTRLTVV.

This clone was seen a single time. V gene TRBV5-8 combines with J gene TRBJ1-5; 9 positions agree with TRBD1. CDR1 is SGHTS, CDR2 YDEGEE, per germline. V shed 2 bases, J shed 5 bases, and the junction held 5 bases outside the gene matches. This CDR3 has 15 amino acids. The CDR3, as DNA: TGTGCCAGCAGCTTTTTGGGACAGGGCGATCAGCCCCAGCATTTT. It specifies CASSFLGQGDQPQHF. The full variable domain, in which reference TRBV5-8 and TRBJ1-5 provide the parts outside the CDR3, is EAGVTQSPTHLIKTRGQQATLRCSPISGHTSVYWYQQALGLGLQFLLWYDEGEERNRGNFPPRFSGRQFPNYSSELNVNALELEDSALYLCASSFLGQGDQPQHFGDGTRLSIL.

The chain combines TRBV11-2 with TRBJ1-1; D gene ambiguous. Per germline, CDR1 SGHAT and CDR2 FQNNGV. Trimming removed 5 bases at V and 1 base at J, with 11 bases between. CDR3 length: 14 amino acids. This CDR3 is CASSNLQRNTEAFF. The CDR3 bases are TGTGCCAGCAGCAACCTACAGAGGAACACTGAAGCTTTCTTT.

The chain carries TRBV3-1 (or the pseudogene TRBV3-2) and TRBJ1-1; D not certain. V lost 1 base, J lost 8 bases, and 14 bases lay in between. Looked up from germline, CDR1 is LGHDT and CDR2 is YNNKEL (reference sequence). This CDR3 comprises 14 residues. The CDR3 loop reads CASSQGFDNSEAFF. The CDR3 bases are TGTGCCAGCAGCCAAGGTTTTGATAACAGCGAAGCTTTCTTT.

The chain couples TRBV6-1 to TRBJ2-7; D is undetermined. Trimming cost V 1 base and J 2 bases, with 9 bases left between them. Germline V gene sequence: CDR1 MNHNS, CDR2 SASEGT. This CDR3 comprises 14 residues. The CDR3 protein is CASSEEGFPYEQYF. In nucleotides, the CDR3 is TGTGCCAGCAGTGAAGAGGGATTCCCCTACGAGCAGTACTTC.

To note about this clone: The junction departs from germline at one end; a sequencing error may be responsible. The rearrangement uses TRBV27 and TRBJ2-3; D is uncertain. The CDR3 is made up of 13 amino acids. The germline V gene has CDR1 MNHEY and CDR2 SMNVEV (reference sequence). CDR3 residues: CASSLSFTDTQYF. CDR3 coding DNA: TGTGCCAGCAGTCTATCCTTTACAGATACGCAGTATTTT.

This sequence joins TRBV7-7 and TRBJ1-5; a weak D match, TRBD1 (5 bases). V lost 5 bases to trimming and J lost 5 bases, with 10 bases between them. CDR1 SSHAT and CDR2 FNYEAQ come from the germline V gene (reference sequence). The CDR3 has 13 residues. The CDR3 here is CASSLGEDQPQHF. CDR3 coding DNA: TGTGCCAGCAGCCTGGGGGAGGATCAGCCCCAGCATTTT.

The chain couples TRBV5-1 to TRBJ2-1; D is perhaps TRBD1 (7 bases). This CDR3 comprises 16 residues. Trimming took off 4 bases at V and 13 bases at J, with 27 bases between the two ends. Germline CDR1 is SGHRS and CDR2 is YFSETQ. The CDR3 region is CASSGGTDPTLNRQFF. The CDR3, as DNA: TGCGCCAGCAGCGGGGGGACAGATCCTACCCTCAATCGTCAGTTCTTC.

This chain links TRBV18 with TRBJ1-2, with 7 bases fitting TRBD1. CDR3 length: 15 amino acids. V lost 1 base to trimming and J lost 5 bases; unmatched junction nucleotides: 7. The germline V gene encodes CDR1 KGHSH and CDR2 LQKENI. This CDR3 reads CASSPRQGTLYGYTF. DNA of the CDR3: TGTGCCAGCTCACCACGACAGGGTACATTGTATGGCTACACCTTC.

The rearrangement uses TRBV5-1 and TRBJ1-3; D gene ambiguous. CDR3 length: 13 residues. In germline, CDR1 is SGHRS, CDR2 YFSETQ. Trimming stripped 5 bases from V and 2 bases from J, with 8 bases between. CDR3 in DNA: TGCGCCAGCAGTTTTTCGCCTGGAAACACCATATATTTT. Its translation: CASSFSPGNTIYF.

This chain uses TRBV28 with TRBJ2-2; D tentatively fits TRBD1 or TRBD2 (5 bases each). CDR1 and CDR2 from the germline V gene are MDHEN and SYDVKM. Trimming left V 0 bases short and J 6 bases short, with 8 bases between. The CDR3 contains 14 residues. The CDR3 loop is CASSLWGTAGELFF. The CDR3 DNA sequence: TGTGCCAGCAGTTTATGGGGGACGGCCGGGGAGCTGTTTTTT.

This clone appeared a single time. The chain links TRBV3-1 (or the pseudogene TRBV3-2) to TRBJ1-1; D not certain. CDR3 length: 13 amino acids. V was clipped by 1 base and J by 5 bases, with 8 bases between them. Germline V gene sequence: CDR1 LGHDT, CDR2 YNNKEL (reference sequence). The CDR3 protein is CASSQAAWTEAFF. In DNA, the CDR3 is TGTGCCAGCAGCCAAGCGGCATGGACTGAAGCTTTCTTT.